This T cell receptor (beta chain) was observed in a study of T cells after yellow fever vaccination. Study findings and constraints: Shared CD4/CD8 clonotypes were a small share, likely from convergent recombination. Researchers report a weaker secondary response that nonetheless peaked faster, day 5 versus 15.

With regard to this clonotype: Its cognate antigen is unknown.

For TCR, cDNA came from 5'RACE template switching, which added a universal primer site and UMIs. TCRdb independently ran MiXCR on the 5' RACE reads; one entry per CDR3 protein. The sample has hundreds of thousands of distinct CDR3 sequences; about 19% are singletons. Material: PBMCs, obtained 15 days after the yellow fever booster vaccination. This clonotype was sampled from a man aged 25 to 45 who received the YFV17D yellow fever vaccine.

The CDR3 region has the DNA TGCGCCAGCCCGAGGCAGGGGTTGAGCACAGATACGCAGTATTTT. Its translation is CASPRQGLSTDTQYF. The chain has TRBV23-1 and TRBJ2-3; TRBD1 is a possible D gene (6 bases). TRBV23-1 is marked as an open reading frame, function uncertain. This CDR3 has 15 amino acids. The V end was cut by 8 bases, the J end by 0 bases, with 15 bases between.